The 21 T cell receptor beta chains listed next were all sequenced from one sample in a study of response to subunit inactivated influenza vaccine. From the RT-PCR reads, TCRdb called clonotypes with MiXCR, one entry per CDR3 protein. Found here are about half a million distinct CDR3 sequences, 10% to 11% of them singletons; the top ten hold 9.5% to 15%. Source: PBMCs from blood, taken 40 to 50 days after vaccination. These receptors originate from a man aged 45-65 years who received an inactivated influenza vaccine.

This clonotype appeared many times. J is TRBJ2-2 and V is TRBV15; D unclear. The CDR3 runs 13 residues. Germline loops: CDR1 LNHNV, CDR2 YYDKDF (reference sequence). Trimming left V 1 base short and J 8 bases short, with 8 bases between. The CDR3 sequence: CATSRGVSGELFF. Here the CDR3 DNA reads TGTGCCACCAGCAGAGGGGTATCTGGGGAGCTGTTTTTT.

This clonotype came up a few times. The chain is built from TRBV12-3 or TRBV12-4 and TRBJ2-1; D not resolved. V was shortened by 5 bases and J by 5 bases, with 16 bases between the two germline ends. The CDR3 is 15 residues long. Here the CDR3 DNA reads TGTGCCAGCAGTGGCTACGAATTCGCCCACAATGAGCAGTTCTTC. Residues: CASSGYEFAHNEQFF.

This clonotype has at least ten counts. The V and J genes are TRBV7-9 and TRBJ2-1; D is uncertain. V was clipped by 0 bases and J by 3 bases, with 12 bases between them. Germline CDR1 and CDR2: SEHNR and FQNEAQ (reference sequence). CDR3 size: 16 residues. The CDR3 DNA reads TGTGCCAGCAGCTTAGCGTCAGGAACGGGCTACAATGAGCAGTTCTTC. Protein: CASSLASGTGYNEQFF.

V gene TRBV11-2 combines with J gene TRBJ2-5, with no clear D. Deletions cut 2 bases from V and 0 bases from J, with 19 bases between. The CDR3 sequence is 18 residues long. Germline V gives CDR1 SGHAT, CDR2 FQNNGV. CDR3 DNA sequence: TGTGCCAGCAGCTTATGGGGAAGTGGCAGCACCGACCAAGAGACCCAGTACTTC. Translated, it gives CASSLWGSGSTDQETQYF.

This clonotype was seen ten or more times. The rearrangement joins TRBV7-8 to TRBJ2-4; a possible D gene is TRBD1 (5 bases). There are 13 residues in the CDR3. The germline gives CDR1 SGHVS, CDR2 FQNEAQ. V lost 5 bases and J 3 bases, leaving 8 bases between the germline ends. The CDR3 nucleotides read TGTGCCAGCAGCATCGACAGCAAAAACATTCAGTACTTC. Translating it yields CASSIDSKNIQYF. Drawing the rest from reference TRBV7-8 and TRBJ2-4, the complete variable domain is GAGVSQSPRYKVAKRGQDVALRCDPISGHVSLFWYQQALGQGPEFLTYFQNEAQLDKSGLPSDRFFAERPEGSVSTLKIQRTQQEDSAVYLCASSIDSKNIQYFGAGTRLSVL.

This clonotype was recorded a few times. This chain joins TRBV7-2 and TRBJ1-2; 11 nucleotides agree with TRBD1. CDR1 and CDR2 from the germline V gene are SGHTA and FQGNSA. The CDR3 runs 15 residues. With V trimmed by 4 bases and J by 7 bases, 8 bases remained unmatched. DNA of the CDR3: TGTGCCAGCAGCTCCTTAGGACAGGGGGCATCTGGCTACACCTTC. Protein sequence: CASSSLGQGASGYTF.

There are a few counts of this clonotype. The rearrangement links TRBV7-2 to TRBJ1-4, with 9 positions matching TRBD1. The V gene end was trimmed by 5 bases and the J gene end by 4 bases; junction bases not matched to a gene: 5. The CDR3 loop spans 15 amino acids. Germline values: CDR1 SGHTA, CDR2 FQGNSA. CDR3 loop: CASSPTGGINEKLFF. The DNA of the CDR3 is TGTGCCAGCAGCCCTACAGGGGGCATTAATGAAAAACTGTTTTTT.

V gene TRBV2 combines with J gene TRBJ1-4; the match to TRBD1 covers 8 bases. The V segment lost 5 bases and the J segment 10 bases; nucleotides outside the gene matches: 12. Germline loops: CDR1 SNHLY, CDR2 FYNNEI. This CDR3 contains 15 residues. The CDR3 loop reads CASSLTGESEAKLFF. The CDR3, as DNA: TGTGCCAGCAGTCTGACAGGGGAGAGCGAGGCAAAACTGTTTTTT. Full variable domain (remainder filled in from reference TRBV2 and TRBJ1-4): EPEVTQTPSHQVTQMGQEVILRCVPISNHLYFYWYRQILGQKVEFLVSFYNNEISEKSEIFDDQFSVERPDGSNFTLKIRSTKLEDSAMYFCASSLTGESEAKLFFGSGTQLSVL.

This clonotype was seen only a few times. The chain joins TRBV20-1 to TRBJ1-2; D is unclear. The CDR3 contains 13 residues. Per the germline V gene, CDR1 is DFQATT and CDR2 is SNEGSKA (reference sequence). V was shortened by 3 bases and J by 4 bases, with 12 bases between the two germline ends. The CDR3 sequence is CSASASGLYGYTF. The CDR3 region has the DNA TGCAGTGCTAGTGCGTCGGGCCTCTATGGCTACACCTTC.

For this clonotype: Relative to the germline gene, one junction end is altered; a read error may explain this. The rearrangement uses TRBV7-9 and TRBJ2-7; D is undetermined. CDR1 is SEHNR and CDR2 is FQNEAQ in the germline V gene (reference sequence). CDR3 length equals 12 residues. The CDR3 loop is CASSARSGEQNF. For the CDR3, the DNA is TGTGCCAGCAGCGCTCGGAGTGGCGAGCAGAACTTC. The entire variable domain, with the rest obtained from reference TRBV7-9 and TRBJ2-7, is as follows: DTGVSQNPRHKITKRGQNVTFRCDPISEHNRLYWYRQTLGQGPEFLTYFQNEAQLEKSRLLSDRFSAERPKGSFSTLEIQRTEQGDSAMYLCASSARSGEQNFGPGTRLTVT.

The chain uses TRBV5-1 and TRBJ2-6; D unresolved. The V gene lost 1 base and the J gene lost 0 bases, with 11 bases spanning the gap. The CDR3 is 17 residues long. The germline V gene encodes CDR1 SGHRS and CDR2 YFSETQ. CDR3 nucleotides: TGCGCCAGCAGCTTGTCAGTGCAACCCTCTGGGGCCAACGTCCTGACTTTC. Translating gives CASSLSVQPSGANVLTF. Together with reference TRBV5-1 and TRBJ2-6, the CDR3 gives the full variable domain: KAGVTQTPRYLIKTRGQQVTLSCSPISGHRSVSWYQQTPGQGLQFLFEYFSETQRNKGNFPGRFSGRQFSNSRSEMNVSTLELGDSALYLCASSLSVQPSGANVLTFGAGSRLTVL.

The sample holds a few counts of this clonotype. The chain is built from TRBV4-1 and TRBJ2-7; D gene uncertain. CDR1 is MGHRA and CDR2 is YSYEKL in the germline V gene. This CDR3 has 14 amino acids. V lost 1 base and J 2 bases, leaving 9 bases between the germline ends. CDR3 amino acids: CASSQVFTAYEQYF. Here the CDR3 DNA reads TGCGCCAGCAGCCAAGTCTTCACCGCCTACGAGCAGTACTTC.

This clonotype was seen ten or more times. This chain's CDR3 is CASSFRTGTNTGELFF. The CDR3 DNA follows: TGCGCCAGCAGCTTCCGTACCGGAACGAACACCGGGGAGCTGTTTTTT. The chain joins TRBV5-1 to TRBJ2-2; D not certain. The CDR3 has 16 residues. Trimming took 2 bases from V and 0 from J, leaving 11 bases between them. The germline gives CDR1 SGHRS, CDR2 YFSETQ.

The V call is TRBV11-2, the J call TRBJ2-4; 7 positions agree with TRBD1. Per germline, CDR1 SGHAT and CDR2 FQNNGV. V trimming: 2 bases; J trimming: 2 bases; junction bases outside the gene matches: 12. This CDR3 has 18 amino acids. CDR3 sequence: CASSLSLFRGLTKNIQYF. CDR3 nucleotide sequence: TGTGCCAGCAGCTTATCTCTGTTCAGGGGGTTGACCAAAAACATTCAGTACTTC.

This clonotype was counted ten times or more. This sequence joins TRBV5-1 and TRBJ2-1; 10 positions match TRBD2. The CDR3 is made up of 16 amino acids. The germline CDR1 and CDR2 sequences are SGHRS and YFSETQ. With 4 bases clipped from V and 1 base from J, the junction kept 5 bases outside the gene matches. The chain's CDR3 is CASSAGTSASYNEQFF. The CDR3 DNA reads TGCGCCAGCAGCGCGGGGACTAGCGCATCCTACAATGAGCAGTTCTTC.

In this sample, this clonotype turned up a few times. This chain uses TRBV7-8 with TRBJ2-1; the D is unclear. There are 12 residues in the CDR3. Germline V CDR1 and CDR2: SGHVS, FQNEAQ. Trimming removed 1 base from V and 7 bases from J, with 5 bases in between. CDR3 region: CASSLVANEQFF. CDR3 sequence (DNA): TGTGCCAGCAGCTTAGTGGCGAATGAGCAGTTCTTC.

The chain recombines TRBV28 with TRBJ2-1; D not certain. Germline V lookup: CDR1 MDHEN, CDR2 SYDVKM. V lost 5 bases and J lost 0, with 11 bases in between. This CDR3 has 15 residues. The CDR3 DNA reads as TGTGCCAGCAGTGCAACAAGGGTCTCCTACAATGAGCAGTTCTTC. Amino acids: CASSATRVSYNEQFF.

The V call is TRBV29-1, the J call TRBJ2-7; D possibly corresponds to TRBD1 (6 bases). In germline, CDR1 is SQVTM, CDR2 ANQGSEA. The V and J ends lost 7 bases and 3 bases respectively, with 16 bases between them. The CDR3 loop spans 13 amino acids. In DNA form, the CDR3 reads TGCAGCGCCCAAGGGACATCCCGCTACGAGCAGTACTTC. Translated, it gives CSAQGTSRYEQYF.

The rearrangement uses TRBV20-1 and TRBJ2-7, with D unresolved. Germline CDR1 and CDR2: DFQATT and SNEGSKA (reference sequence). V shed 0 bases and J shed 2 bases, with 17 bases lying between them. The CDR3 is 16 amino acids. The CDR3 spells CSARDSSAEATYEQYF. In DNA form, the CDR3 reads TGCAGTGCTAGAGATTCTTCGGCAGAAGCAACCTACGAGCAGTACTTC.

J is TRBJ2-7 and V is TRBV14; D unclear. V was trimmed by 5 bases and J by 0 bases, leaving 11 bases between them. Germline CDR1 reads SGHDN; CDR2 reads FVKESK. The CDR3 consists of 14 residues. In DNA form, the CDR3 reads TGTGCCAGCAGCTCCTTGAGAAGCTCCTACGAGCAGTACTTC. This translates into CASSSLRSSYEQYF.

This clonotype was counted at least ten times. The CDR3 DNA sequence: TGCAGTGCTAGGGAGCTTCGGGGGGGTCAGTACTTC. Protein sequence: CSARELRGGQYF. The J gene is TRBJ2-4, the V gene TRBV20-1, with 8 nucleotides matching TRBD2. CDR3 length: 12 residues. Losses at the gene ends were 3 bases for V and 12 bases for J; bases not matched to a gene: 7. Germline V CDR1 and CDR2: DFQATT, SNEGSKA (reference sequence).